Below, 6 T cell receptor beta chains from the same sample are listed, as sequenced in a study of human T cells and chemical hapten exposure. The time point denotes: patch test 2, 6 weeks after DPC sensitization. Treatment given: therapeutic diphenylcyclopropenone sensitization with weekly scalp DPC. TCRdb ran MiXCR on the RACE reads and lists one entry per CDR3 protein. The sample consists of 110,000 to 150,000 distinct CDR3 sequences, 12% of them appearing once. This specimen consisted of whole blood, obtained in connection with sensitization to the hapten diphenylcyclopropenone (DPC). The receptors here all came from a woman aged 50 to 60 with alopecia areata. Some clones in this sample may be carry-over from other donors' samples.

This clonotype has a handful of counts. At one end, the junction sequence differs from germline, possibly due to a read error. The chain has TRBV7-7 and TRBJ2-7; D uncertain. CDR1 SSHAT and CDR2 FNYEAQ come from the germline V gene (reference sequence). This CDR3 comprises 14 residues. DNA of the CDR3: TGTGCTAGCAGCTCCTCTAGGTCCGGCGGCGAGCAGTACTTC. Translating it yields CASSSSRSGGEQYF. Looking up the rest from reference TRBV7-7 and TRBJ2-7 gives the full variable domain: GAGVSQSPRYKVTKRGQDVTLRCDPISSHATLYWYQQALGQGPEFLTYFNYEAQPDKSGLPSDRFSAERPEGSISTLTIQRTEQRDSAMYRCASSSSRSGGEQYFGPGTRLTVT.

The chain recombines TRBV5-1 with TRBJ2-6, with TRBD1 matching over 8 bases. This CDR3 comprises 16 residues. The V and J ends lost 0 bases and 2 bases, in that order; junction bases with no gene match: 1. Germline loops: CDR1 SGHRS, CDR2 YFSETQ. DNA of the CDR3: TGCGCCAGCAGCTTGGACAGGGGGACTGGGGCCAACGTCCTGACTTTC. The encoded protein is CASSLDRGTGANVLTF.

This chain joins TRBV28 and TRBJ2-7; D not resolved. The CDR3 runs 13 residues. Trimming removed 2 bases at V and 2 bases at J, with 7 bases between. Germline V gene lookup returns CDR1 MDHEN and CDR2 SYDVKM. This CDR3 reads CASSLPGPYEQYF. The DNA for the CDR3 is TGTGCCAGCAGTTTACCAGGCCCCTACGAGCAGTACTTC. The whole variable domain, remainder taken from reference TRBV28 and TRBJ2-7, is DVKVTQSSRYLVKRTGEKVFLECVQDMDHENMFWYRQDPGLGLRLIYFSYDVKMKEKGDIPEGYSVSREKKERFSLILESASTNQTSMYLCASSLPGPYEQYFGPGTRLTVT.

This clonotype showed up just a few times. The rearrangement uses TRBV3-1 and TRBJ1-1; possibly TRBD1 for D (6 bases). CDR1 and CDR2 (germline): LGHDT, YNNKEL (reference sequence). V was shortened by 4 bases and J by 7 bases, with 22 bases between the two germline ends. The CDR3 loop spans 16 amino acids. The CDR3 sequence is CASSPRGGGRIFEAFF. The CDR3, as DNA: TGTGCCAGCAGCCCCAGAGGGGGGGGGCGCATCTTTGAAGCTTTCTTT.

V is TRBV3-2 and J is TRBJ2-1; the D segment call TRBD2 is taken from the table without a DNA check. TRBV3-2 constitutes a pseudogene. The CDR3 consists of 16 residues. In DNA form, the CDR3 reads TGTGCCAGCAGCCATTTACTAGCGGGAGGTAACAATGAGCAGTTCTTC. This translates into CASSHLLAGGNNEQFF.

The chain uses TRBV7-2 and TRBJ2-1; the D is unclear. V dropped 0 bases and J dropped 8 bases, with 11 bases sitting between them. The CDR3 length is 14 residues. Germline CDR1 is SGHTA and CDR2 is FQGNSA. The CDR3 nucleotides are TGTGCCAGCAGCTTAGCGAACGCCCATGATGAGCAGTTCTTC. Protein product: CASSLANAHDEQFF.